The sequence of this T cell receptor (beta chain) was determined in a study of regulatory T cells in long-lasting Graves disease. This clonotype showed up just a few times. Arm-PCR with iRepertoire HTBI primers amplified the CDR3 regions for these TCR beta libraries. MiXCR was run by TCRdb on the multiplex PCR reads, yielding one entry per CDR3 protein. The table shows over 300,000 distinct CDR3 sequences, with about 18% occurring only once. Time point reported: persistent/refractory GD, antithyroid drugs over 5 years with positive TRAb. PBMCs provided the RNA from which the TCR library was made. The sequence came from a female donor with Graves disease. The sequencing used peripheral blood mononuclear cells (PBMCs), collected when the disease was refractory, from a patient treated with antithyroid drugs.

CDR3 protein: CASSLGQTPNQPQHF. As DNA, the CDR3 is TGTGCCAGCAGTTTAGGTCAGACGCCCAATCAGCCCCAGCATTTT. The V call is TRBV12-3 or TRBV12-4, the J call TRBJ1-5; D is unresolved. Trimming pared 1 base from V and 3 bases from J, leaving 10 bases between. CDR3 length equals 15 residues.